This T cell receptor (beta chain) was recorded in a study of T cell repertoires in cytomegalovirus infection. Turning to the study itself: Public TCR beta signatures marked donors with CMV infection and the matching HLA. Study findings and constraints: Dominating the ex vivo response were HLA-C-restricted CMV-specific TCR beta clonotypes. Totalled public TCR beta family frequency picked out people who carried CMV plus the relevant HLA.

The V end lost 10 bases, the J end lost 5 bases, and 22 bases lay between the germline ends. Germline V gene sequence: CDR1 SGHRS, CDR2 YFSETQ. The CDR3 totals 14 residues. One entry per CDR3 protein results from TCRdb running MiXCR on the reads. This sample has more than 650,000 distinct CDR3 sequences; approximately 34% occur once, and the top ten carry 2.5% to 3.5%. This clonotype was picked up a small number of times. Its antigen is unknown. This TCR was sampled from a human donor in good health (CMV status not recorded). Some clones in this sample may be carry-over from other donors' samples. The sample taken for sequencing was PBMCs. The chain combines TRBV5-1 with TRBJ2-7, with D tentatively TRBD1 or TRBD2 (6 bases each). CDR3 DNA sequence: TGCGCCTCCCGCGATTCGGGGGCGAGGAACGAGCAGTACTTC. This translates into CASRDSGARNEQYF.